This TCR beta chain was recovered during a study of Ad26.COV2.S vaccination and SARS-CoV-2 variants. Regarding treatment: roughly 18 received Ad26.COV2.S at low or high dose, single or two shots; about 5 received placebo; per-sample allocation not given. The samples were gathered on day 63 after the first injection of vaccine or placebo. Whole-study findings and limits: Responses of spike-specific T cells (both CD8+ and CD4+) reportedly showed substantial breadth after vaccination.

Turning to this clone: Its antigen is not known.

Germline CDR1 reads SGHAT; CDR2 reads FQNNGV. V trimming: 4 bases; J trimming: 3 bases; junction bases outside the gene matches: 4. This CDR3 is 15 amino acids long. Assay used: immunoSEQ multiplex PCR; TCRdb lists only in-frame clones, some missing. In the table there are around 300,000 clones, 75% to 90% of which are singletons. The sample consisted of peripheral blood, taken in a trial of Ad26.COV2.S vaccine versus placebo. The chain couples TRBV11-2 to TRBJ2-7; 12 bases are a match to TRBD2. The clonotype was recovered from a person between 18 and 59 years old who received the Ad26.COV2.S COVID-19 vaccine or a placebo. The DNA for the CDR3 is TGTGCCAGCAGCTCCGGACTAGCGGGGCTCTACGAGCAGTACTTC. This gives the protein CASSSGLAGLYEQYF.